This TCR beta chain originates from a study of blood T cell repertoires in COVID-19 (dated by TCRdb to 2018 to 2021). Describing the broader study: Collaborator samples came from the United States, Italy and Spain and covered acute and convalescent phases of COVID-19. The material from the prospective study consisted of cDNA or gDNA derived from T cells, B-cell-depleted T cells, or PBMCs. The dataset comprised deeply sampled blood TCRbeta repertoires from subjects exposed to, actively infected with, or recovered from COVID-19. The repertoires were released in a freely available public database intended as a resource for research on the immune response to SARS-CoV-2. Samples were obtained from the ongoing ImmuneRACE study (first 160 participants) and from some 1,300 subjects provided by 6 global collaborators. Nearly every sample came with metadata listing a de-identified subject ID, COVID-19 status, age in years and sex. Where available, HLA class I and class II types were taken from metadata supplied by the sample provider and were not determined by assay-based typing. Points the paper makes about the study in general: The quantity of clinical and demographic metadata differed by source and by participant and was supplied without curation.

This clone was seen just once. Its antigen has not been determined. It has no much larger one-base neighbor in the sample; base qualities were not kept. The immunoSEQ Assay, a bias-controlled multiplex PCR, was used to amplify TCRbeta CDR3 regions from genomic DNA. In the authors' own workflow: The number of nucleated cells in each sample was estimated by amplification of reference gene primers within the assay. Sequence reads were collapsed and filtered to measure the absolute abundance of every unique TCRbeta CDR3 rearrangement. For each sample, productive Simpson clonality was calculated by taking the square root of Simpson's diversity index across productive rearrangements. This is the immuneACCESS table as TCRdb keeps it, with only in-frame sequences that have V and J called. A part of the clones is gone; compared with another copy, unresolved V genes explain less than half, and the rest is unexplained. V, J and clone size reflect that table, while D and trimming were determined from the DNA. The sample records fewer than 250,000 clones, approximately 80% of which are singletons. Of the sample, 1.8% is held by the ten largest clones.

Relative to germline, V is 0 bases shorter and J is 2 bases shorter, with 12 bases between their ends. The CDR3 numbers 15 residues from cysteine through phenylalanine. Only CDR3 DNA remains: 45 bases, in frame from the first base. The germline V gene (reference sequence) yields SGHNT for CDR1 and YYREEE for CDR2. Participants in the prospective study were aged about 18 to 90 years, lived in over 20 United States geographic areas, and enrolled through a virtual design. In the prospective study, participants were assigned to cohorts based on the clinical history participants reported in a screening survey and a study questionnaire. ImmuneRACE Cohort 3 recovered participants were defined by two consecutive negative NP/OP PCR tests, healthcare professional clearance, or symptom resolution. Each participant in the prospective study had whole blood, serum and a nasopharyngeal or oropharyngeal swab collected by mobile phlebotomists. Additional blood draws and questionnaires over an approximately 2-month period could optionally be provided by prospective study participants. Before DNA extraction, blood samples from the prospective study were shipped at room temperature or frozen.

The rearrangement joined TRBV5-4 to TRBJ2-7; TRBD1 is perhaps the D gene, given 6 matching bases. Sequencing input: PBMCs or T cells enriched from blood (not recorded which). The sequence was collected from a man in his sixties who had recovered from COVID-19. The CDR3 protein sequence reads: CASSLAGTLTYEQYF. The DNA sequence reads TGTGCCAGCAGCTTGGCCGGGACATTGACCTACGAGCAGTACTTC.